The 17 T cell receptor beta chains in this list originate from one sample, sequenced in a study of molecular identifiers for immune sequencing clone quantification. TCRdb re-analysed the PCR reads in MiXCR, keeping a single row per CDR3 protein. This table has approximately 550,000 distinct CDR3 sequences, about a quarter appearing once. Sequencing used naive CD8+ T cells from blood, with Jurkat cell RNA spiked in. Noted subset: FACS-sorted CD8+CD4-CCR7+CD45RA+ naive T cells. These receptors were taken from a human donor in good health. Some libraries in this study had Jurkat cell RNA spiked in.

The chain carries TRBV7-9 and TRBJ2-1, with no clear D. CDR3 length: 15 amino acids. Germline CDR1 SEHNR, CDR2 FQNEAQ (reference sequence). Trimming left V 3 bases short and J 7 bases short, with 16 bases between. CDR3 in amino acids: CASSLLDPVKNEQFF. The CDR3 DNA sequence: TGTGCCAGCAGCTTGCTGGACCCGGTCAAGAATGAGCAGTTCTTC.

A note on this clonotype: A read error may be the cause here, since a much bigger clone is one base away. The chain links TRBV4-3 to TRBJ1-3, with D tentatively TRBD1 (6 bases). The CDR3 consists of 15 residues. Per the germline V gene, CDR1 is LGHNA and CDR2 is YSLEER. CDR3 loop: CASSQGTASGNTTYF. In DNA form, the CDR3 reads TGCGCCAGCAGCCAAGGGACAGCCTCTGGAAACACCACATATTTT.

This clonotype was observed a handful of times. The chain carries TRBV28 and TRBJ1-1; D ambiguous. In germline, CDR1 is MDHEN, CDR2 SYDVKM. The V end was cut by 4 bases, the J end by 3 bases, with 9 bases between. The CDR3 extends over 13 amino acids. The CDR3 coding sequence is TGTGCCAGCAGTTCCCTACAGCACACTGAAGCTTTCTTT. Protein: CASSSLQHTEAFF.

As for this clonotype: A junction boundary mismatches the germline segment, possibly from a read error. The chain has TRBV27 and TRBJ1-5; D is unresolved. CDR1 and CDR2 from the germline V gene are MNHEY and SMNVEV (reference sequence). The CDR3 consists of 15 residues. The CDR3 region has the DNA TGTGCCAGCAGTTCACTTACTGGTAACAATCAGCCCCAGCCTTTT. As protein: CASSSLTGNNQPQPF.

The V call is TRBV5-4, the J call TRBJ2-5; D uncertain. The CDR3 has 16 residues. Trimming left V 4 bases short and J 2 bases short, with 18 bases between. Looked up from germline, CDR1 is SGHNT and CDR2 is YYREEE (reference sequence). The CDR3 DNA reads TGTGCCAGCAGCCGTGGCGGACGGAGTCGACAAGAGACCCAGTACTTC. It yields the protein CASSRGGRSRQETQYF.

Details on this clonotype: A read error may explain this, as a much larger clone is one base away. J is TRBJ2-6 and V is TRBV14; the D is unclear. Germline assignment: CDR1 SGHDN and CDR2 FVKESK. The CDR3 consists of 15 residues. CDR3 in amino acids: CASSQDGFGTNVLTF. Here the CDR3 DNA reads TGTGCCAGCAGCCAAGACGGTTTTGGGACCAACGTCCTGACTTTC.

This clonotype appeared many times. V is TRBV19 and J is TRBJ2-7, with a weak D call TRBD2 (6 bases). Trimming took 9 bases from V and 0 from J, leaving 12 bases between them. The CDR3 covers 13 residues. Germline CDR1 is LNHDA and CDR2 is SQIVND (reference sequence). In nucleotides, the CDR3 is TGTGCCAGCAGCCCCGGGAGCTCCTACGAGCAGTACTTC. This encodes CASSPGSSYEQYF.

This clonotype appeared a few times. The chain's CDR3 is CATRSGENYNEQFF. In DNA form, the CDR3 reads TGTGCCACCAGGTCGGGAGAAAATTACAATGAGCAGTTCTTC. The chain combines TRBV24-1 with TRBJ2-1; tentative D call: TRBD2 (6 bases). The CDR3 is made up of 14 amino acids. CDR1 and CDR2 from the germline V gene are KGHDR and SFDVKD. Trimming shortened V by 7 bases and J by 4 bases, and 13 bases separated the two germline ends.

The gene calls are TRBV6-2 or TRBV6-3 and TRBJ2-7; D may be TRBD1 (6 bases). Between the trimmed V and J ends, which lost 2 bases and 5 bases, there was a span of 13 bases. The germline V gene encodes CDR1 MNHEY and CDR2 SVGEGT. The CDR3 totals 14 residues. The CDR3 loop reads CASSYGGSGNEQYF. DNA of the CDR3: TGTGCCAGCAGTTACGGGGGCTCTGGAAACGAGCAGTACTTC.

The count of this clonotype is one. This may arise from a read error, as a much more abundant clone is one base away. This chain joins TRBV7-6 and TRBJ2-3; 7 nucleotides agree with TRBD2. CDR3 length: 18 amino acids. The ends lost 5 bases at V and 4 bases at J; junction bases unmatched: 18. Germline assignment: CDR1 SGHVS and CDR2 FNYEAQ. The CDR3 loop reads CASSALTTVAGVADTQYF. CDR3 DNA: TGTGCCAGCAGCGCTCTTACTACTGTGGCGGGGGTTGCAGATACGCAGTATTTT.

In the case of this clonotype: Germline and junction disagree at one end, which may indicate a read error. The genes are TRBV12-3 or TRBV12-4 and TRBJ1-1, with D hard to call. The CDR3 totals 15 residues. CDR3 sequence reads: CASSNDLRMNTVAFF. CDR3 DNA sequence: TGTGCCAGCAGTAACGACCTAAGGATGAACACTGTAGCTTTCTTT.

This clonotype was counted a few times. This chain connects TRBV30 to TRBJ2-7; 7 bases fit TRBD2. The CDR3 covers 16 residues. V shed 4 bases and J 0 bases; nucleotides not matched to a gene: 12. Germline assignment: CDR1 GTSNPN and CDR2 SVGIG (reference sequence). The chain's CDR3 is CAWMLRGSLVSYEQYF. Here the CDR3 DNA reads TGTGCCTGGATGTTGCGGGGGTCCTTAGTCTCCTACGAGCAGTACTTC.

On this clonotype: Germline and junction disagree at one end, which may indicate a read error. This chain links TRBV27 with TRBJ2-3; 8 nucleotides align to TRBD2. The CDR3 covers 17 residues. CDR1 and CDR2 (germline): MNHEY, SMNVEV (reference sequence). The CDR3 here is CASSLLAGEISTATQYF. CDR3 in DNA: TGTGCCAGCAGTTTGCTAGCGGGTGAAATCAGCACAGCTACGCAGTATTTT.

This clonotype was recorded many times. The chain uses TRBV7-9 and TRBJ2-1; D ambiguous. Per germline, CDR1 SEHNR and CDR2 FQNEAQ (reference sequence). The ends were cut back, 0 bases at V and 8 bases at J, with 5 bases in the middle. The CDR3 extends over 12 amino acids. CDR3 DNA sequence: TGTGCCAGCAGCTTAGCGCCCGATGAGCAGTTCTTC. It yields the protein CASSLAPDEQFF.

The chain recombines TRBV9 with TRBJ2-2; 11 nucleotides match TRBD2. The V segment lost 4 bases and the J segment 3 bases; nucleotides outside the gene matches: 8. The CDR3 contains 17 residues. Germline CDR1 reads SGDLS; CDR2 reads YYNGEE. The CDR3 sequence: CASSSSGGPGYTGELFF. The DNA for the CDR3 is TGTGCCAGCAGCTCTAGCGGGGGGCCTGGCTACACCGGGGAGCTGTTTTTT.

Remarks on this clonotype: A read error may be the cause here, since a much bigger clone is one base away. The chain recombines TRBV5-3 with TRBJ1-1; 10 bases line up with TRBD1. TRBV5-3 is recorded as an ORF, its role being uncertain. The V and J ends lost 10 bases and 5 bases, in that order; junction bases with no gene match: 17. This CDR3 is 16 amino acids long. The CDR3, as DNA: TGTGCCGGCAGCATCGGACAGGGGGAAGTAGGTACTGAAGCTTTCTTT. Amino acid sequence: CAGSIGQGEVGTEAFF.

There are many counts of this clonotype. The gene calls are TRBV29-1 and TRBJ2-2; D call uncertain. Germline-derived CDR1 and CDR2 are SQVTM and ANQGSEA. The CDR3 length is 12 residues. Trimming left V 7 bases short and J 4 bases short, with 10 bases between. CDR3 amino acids: CSALPGTGELFF. CDR3 coding DNA: TGCAGCGCCCTTCCAGGCACCGGGGAGCTGTTTTTT.